The next 26 T cell receptor beta chains were all read from a single sample in a study of blood T cell repertoires in COVID-19. This table comes from immunoSEQ multiplex PCR, and its TCRdb copy is limited to in-frame clones, with some not included. The data show approximately 130,000 clones, about four fifths seen once. The sequenced material came from peripheral blood. All receptors come from a woman in her sixties with active or convalescent COVID-19.

V is TRBV18 and J is TRBJ2-5; the D gene is possibly TRBD2 (5 bases). Deletions cut 4 bases from V and 7 bases from J, with 13 bases between. The CDR3 runs 13 residues. Germline CDR1 is KGHSH and CDR2 is LQKENI. CDR3 DNA sequence: TGTGCCAGCTCACTCGCGCGGGCGGGGACCCAGTACTTC. Residues: CASSLARAGTQYF.

This chain links TRBV6-5 with TRBJ2-7, with D possibly matching TRBD2 (6 bases). Germline values: CDR1 MNHEY, CDR2 SVGAGI. The CDR3 loop spans 15 amino acids. The germline V and J ends were trimmed by 5 bases and 4 bases, with 18 bases remaining between them. CDR3 amino acids: CASSNPGLAHYEQYF. The CDR3 DNA follows: TGTGCCAGCAGTAATCCGGGACTTGCCCATTACGAGCAGTACTTC.

The chain carries TRBV3-1 (or the pseudogene TRBV3-2) and TRBJ2-6, with TRBD1 matching over 7 bases. Losses at the gene ends were 4 bases for V and 3 bases for J; bases not matched to a gene: 6. The CDR3 covers 16 residues. Germline CDR1 and CDR2: LGHDT and YNNKEL (reference sequence). The CDR3 here is CASSLTGVGGANVLTF. CDR3 DNA sequence: TGTGCCAGCAGCCTCACAGGGGTTGGTGGGGCCAACGTCCTGACTTTC.

The DNA of the CDR3 is TGTGCCAGCAGTTTATCGCCCCGAGACACTGAAGCTTTCTTT. Protein sequence: CASSLSPRDTEAFF. The J gene is TRBJ1-1, the V gene TRBV28; D not resolved. Trimming left V 1 base short and J 3 bases short, with 9 bases between. Per the germline V gene, CDR1 is MDHEN and CDR2 is SYDVKM. CDR3 length: 14 residues.

The V call is TRBV21-1, the J call TRBJ2-4; TRBD2, as called in the table, went unchecked against the DNA. TRBV21-1 is an annotated pseudogene. The CDR3 has 12 amino acids. CDR3 sequence (DNA): TGTGCCCCCCTCGGAGGGCCAAACATTCAGTACTTC. This sequence encodes CAPLGGPNIQYF.

V gene TRBV14 combines with J gene TRBJ1-2; 11 nucleotides agree with TRBD1. Unmatched junction bases numbered 6, after V lost 1 base and J lost 8 bases. Germline-derived CDR1 and CDR2 are SGHDN and FVKESK. The length of the CDR3 is 15 residues. CDR3 nucleotide sequence: TGTGCCAGCAGCCAAGTTCGGACAGGGGGCTACGGCTACACCTTC. It is translated as CASSQVRTGGYGYTF.

The rearrangement uses TRBV19 and TRBJ1-1; TRBD1 aligns across 10 bases. Germline assignment: CDR1 LNHDA and CDR2 SQIVND (reference sequence). The V segment lost 7 bases and the J segment 5 bases; nucleotides outside the gene matches: 7. The CDR3 has 14 residues. CDR3 amino acids: CASTRDRGQTEAFF. In DNA form, the CDR3 reads TGTGCCAGTACCAGGGACAGGGGTCAAACTGAAGCTTTCTTT.

V usage is TRBV5-1 and J usage is TRBJ2-3; D is unclear. The CDR3 sequence is 13 residues long. Trimming stripped 7 bases from V and 0 bases from J, with 9 bases between. Germline values: CDR1 SGHRS, CDR2 YFSETQ. CDR3 sequence reads: CASSVMSTDTQYF. The CDR3 DNA reads as TGCGCCAGCTCCGTAATGAGCACAGATACGCAGTATTTT.

The chain combines TRBV28 with TRBJ2-2; 11 nucleotides match TRBD2. Trimming at V came to 5 bases and at J to 8 bases, leaving 10 bases not matched to a gene. CDR1 and CDR2 from the germline V gene are MDHEN and SYDVKM. The CDR3 extends over 16 amino acids. The CDR3 loop reads CASSTTSGGSRGELFF. CDR3 nucleotides: TGTGCCAGCAGTACCACTAGCGGGGGATCCAGGGGGGAGCTGTTTTTT.

The rearrangement uses TRBV7-9 and TRBJ2-2; perhaps TRBD1 as D (6 bases). CDR3 length: 17 residues. Germline V lookup: CDR1 SEHNR, CDR2 FQNEAQ (reference sequence). V lost 4 bases, J lost 1 base, and 16 bases lay in between. CDR3 amino acids: CASSSTGTTMNTGELFF. CDR3 in DNA: TGTGCCAGCAGCTCAACCGGGACAACTATGAACACCGGGGAGCTGTTTTTT.

The chain has TRBV2 and TRBJ1-1; D might be TRBD1 (5 bases). The CDR3 has 15 residues. V was shortened by 7 bases and J by 0 bases, with 15 bases between the two germline ends. Germline CDR1 SNHLY, CDR2 FYNNEI. The CDR3 DNA reads TGTGCCAGCATACCAAGGACACAAATGAACACTGAAGCTTTCTTT. Its protein product is CASIPRTQMNTEAFF.

J is TRBJ2-7 and V is TRBV7-2, with 9 bases matching TRBD2. CDR1 is SGHTA, CDR2 FQGNSA, per germline. The V gene end was trimmed by 3 bases and the J gene end by 3 bases; junction bases not matched to a gene: 3. The CDR3 sequence is 14 residues long. The CDR3 nucleotides read TGTGCCAGCAGCTTTAGCGGGAGTGTCTACGAGCAGTACTTC. Amino acids: CASSFSGSVYEQYF.

This rearrangement joins TRBV13 to TRBJ1-1; D is undetermined. V lost 2 bases to trimming and J lost 1 base, with 11 bases between them. This CDR3 has 15 amino acids. Germline-derived CDR1 and CDR2 are PRHDT and FYEKMQ (reference sequence). The DNA of the CDR3 is TGTGCCAGCAGCTTACTCTCCCGGGGGAACACTGAAGCTTTCTTT. This encodes CASSLLSRGNTEAFF.

This chain joins TRBV5-1 and TRBJ2-4; D is unclear. Per germline, CDR1 SGHRS and CDR2 YFSETQ. Trimming cost V 5 bases and J 8 bases, with 17 bases left between them. The CDR3 extends over 14 amino acids. CDR3 in DNA: TGCGCCAGCAGGCAGTACGGGTCCGCGGACATTCAGTACTTC. Residues: CASRQYGSADIQYF.

The chain recombines TRBV6-1 with TRBJ1-5, with D unclear. Germline lookup yields CDR1 MNHNS and CDR2 SASEGT. The CDR3 totals 14 residues. The V end was cut by 1 base, the J end by 6 bases, with 10 bases between. This CDR3 reads CASSEGRAPQPQHF. In DNA form, the CDR3 reads TGTGCCAGCAGTGAAGGGCGGGCTCCTCAGCCCCAGCATTTT.

The chain has TRBV6-2 or TRBV6-3 and TRBJ1-2, with TRBD1 as a possible D gene (5 bases). This CDR3 contains 13 residues. In germline, CDR1 is MNHEY, CDR2 SVGEGT. The V and J ends lost 2 bases and 3 bases respectively, with 7 bases between them. The DNA for the CDR3 is TGTGCCAGCAGTTACGCGGGGGACTATGGCTACACCTTC. This codes for CASSYAGDYGYTF.

This clone occurred a few times. The gene calls are TRBV29-1 and TRBJ1-3; a weak D match, TRBD1 (6 bases). The V gene's germline CDR1 is SQVTM and CDR2 ANQGSEA. The V and J ends lost 7 bases and 0 bases respectively, with 13 bases between them. The CDR3 runs to 14 residues. CDR3 nucleotide sequence: TGCAGCGCCTGGGACACCTCCTCTGGAAACACCATATATTTT. This encodes CSAWDTSSGNTIYF.

This clone was seen a few times. The V gene is TRBV28, the J gene TRBJ2-7; tentatively, D is TRBD2 (5 bases). Germline assignment: CDR1 MDHEN and CDR2 SYDVKM. V shed 5 bases and J shed 0 bases, with 11 bases lying between them. The CDR3 runs 14 residues. CDR3 region: CASSAASHSYEQYF. CDR3 nucleotides: TGTGCCAGCAGTGCTGCTAGCCACTCCTACGAGCAGTACTTC.

This clone showed up just a few times. V is TRBV29-1 and J is TRBJ2-7; D gene uncertain. The CDR3 is 12 amino acids. Germline V gene data show CDR1 as SQVTM and CDR2 as ANQGSEA. The V end was cut by 0 bases, the J end by 3 bases, with 6 bases between. Here the CDR3 reads CSVEDISYEQYF. In DNA, the CDR3 is TGCAGCGTTGAAGATATTAGCTACGAGCAGTACTTC.

This clone has a handful of counts. V gene TRBV29-1 combines with J gene TRBJ1-2; D possibly corresponds to TRBD1 (6 bases). Looked up from germline, CDR1 is SQVTM and CDR2 is ANQGSEA. The CDR3 covers 11 residues. Trimming took 6 bases from V and 4 from J, leaving 9 bases between them. In nucleotides, the CDR3 is TGCAGCGTCGGACAGCCCTATGGCTACACCTTC. As protein: CSVGQPYGYTF.

The chain has TRBV7-2 and TRBJ1-1; tentatively, D is TRBD1 (5 bases). Deletions cut 0 bases from V and 8 bases from J, with 13 bases between. This CDR3 is built from 14 residues. The V gene's germline CDR1 is SGHTA and CDR2 FQGNSA. CDR3: CASSLALGAGEAFF. As DNA, the CDR3 is TGTGCCAGCAGCTTAGCGCTTGGGGCTGGGGAAGCTTTCTTT.

The chain recombines TRBV5-6 with TRBJ2-2, with 9 bases that match TRBD2. V gave up 2 bases and J gave up 2 bases; unmatched junction bases: 1. Per germline, CDR1 SGHDT and CDR2 YYEEEE. CDR3 size: 15 residues. For the CDR3, the DNA is TGTGCCAGCAGCTTTAGCGGGGGAAACACCGGGGAGCTGTTTTTT. This encodes CASSFSGGNTGELFF.

Only a few counts were recorded for this clone. The rearrangement joins TRBV5-5 to TRBJ2-7, with TRBD1 matching over 12 bases. The CDR3 runs to 17 residues. With V trimmed by 5 bases and J by 4 bases, 13 bases remained unmatched. CDR1 is SGHKS and CDR2 is YYEKEE in the germline V gene (reference sequence). DNA for the CDR3: TGTGCCAGCAGACAACCGGGACAGGGGGCAAAAGGATACGAGCAGTACTTC. This encodes CASRQPGQGAKGYEQYF.

The chain is built from TRBV7-8 and TRBJ1-2, with D possibly matching TRBD1 (6 bases). V shed 4 bases and J shed 6 bases, with 15 bases lying between them. The CDR3 loop spans 14 amino acids. CDR1 is SGHVS, CDR2 FQNEAQ, per germline. CDR3 loop: CASSYGQLMDGYTF. DNA for the CDR3: TGTGCCAGCAGCTACGGACAGCTTATGGATGGCTACACCTTC.

The CDR3, as DNA: TGCGCCAGCAGCTGGTCGGGGGGACAAGAGACCCAGTACTTC. This codes for CASSWSGGQETQYF. The J gene is TRBJ2-5, the V gene TRBV5-1; 7 nucleotides line up with TRBD2. V gave up 3 bases and J gave up 2 bases; unmatched junction bases: 4. Per the germline V gene, CDR1 is SGHRS and CDR2 is YFSETQ. The length of the CDR3 is 14 residues.

CDR3 in DNA: TGTGCCATCATCCGGGAGAACACCGGGGAGCTGTTTTTT. Translation gives CAIIRENTGELFF. The chain couples TRBV10-3 to TRBJ2-2; D perhaps matches TRBD2 (5 bases). This CDR3 is built from 13 residues. Looked up from germline, CDR1 is ENHRY and CDR2 is SYGVKD. Trimming removed 7 bases at V and 1 base at J, with 7 bases between.